This TCR beta chain comes out of a study of blood T cell repertoires in COVID-19. Participants came from roughly 25 US areas, aged about 18 to 89 years. Assignments of participants to cohorts depended upon their own reported clinical history. V was shortened by 1 base and J by 0 bases, with 13 bases between the two germline ends. Germline CDR1 and CDR2: SEHNR and FQNEAQ (reference sequence). The CDR3 is 16 amino acids. Method: immunoSEQ multiplex PCR; TCRdb's copy keeps in-frame clones and lacks some. The sample yields approximately 400,000 clones, 88% seen once. The chain employs TRBV7-9 and TRBJ2-7, with D maybe TRBD1 (5 bases). The sample taken for sequencing was PBMCs or T cells enriched from blood (not recorded which). The sequence came from a woman under 30 who had recovered from COVID-19. CDR3 sequence (DNA): TGTGCCAGCAGCTTAGTTGCAGGGTCGGCCTCCTACGAGCAGTACTTC. Its translation is CASSLVAGSASYEQYF.